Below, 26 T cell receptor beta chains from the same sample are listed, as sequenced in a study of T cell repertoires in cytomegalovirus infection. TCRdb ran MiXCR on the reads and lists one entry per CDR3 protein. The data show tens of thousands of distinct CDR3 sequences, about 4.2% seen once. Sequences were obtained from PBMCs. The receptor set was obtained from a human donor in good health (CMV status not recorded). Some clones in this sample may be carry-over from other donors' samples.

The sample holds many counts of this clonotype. DNA for the CDR3: TGTGCCAGCAGCTCCCGACAGGGGCTTTCACCCCTCCACTTT. Protein product: CASSSRQGLSPLHF. The rearrangement uses TRBV7-2 and TRBJ1-6; 8 bases match TRBD1. In germline, CDR1 is SGHTA, CDR2 FQGNSA. The CDR3 is made up of 14 amino acids. V was pared by 4 bases and J by 9 bases, with 5 bases of the junction left unmatched.

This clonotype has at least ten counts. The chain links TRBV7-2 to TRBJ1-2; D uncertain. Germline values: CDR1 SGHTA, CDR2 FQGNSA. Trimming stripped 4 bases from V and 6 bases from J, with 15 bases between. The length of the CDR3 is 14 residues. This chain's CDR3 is CASSWGSTRDGYTF. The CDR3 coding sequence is TGTGCCAGCAGCTGGGGATCGACACGAGATGGCTACACCTTC.

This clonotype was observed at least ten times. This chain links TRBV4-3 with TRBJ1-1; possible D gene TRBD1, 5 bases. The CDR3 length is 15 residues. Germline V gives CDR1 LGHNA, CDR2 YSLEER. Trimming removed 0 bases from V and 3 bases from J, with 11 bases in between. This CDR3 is CASSQDKRGYTEAFF. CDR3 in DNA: TGCGCCAGCAGCCAAGATAAGAGGGGATACACTGAAGCTTTCTTT.

DNA of the CDR3: TGTGCCAGCAGCTTAGGGCTTGATCAGCCCCAGCATTTT. Its translation is CASSLGLDQPQHF. This rearrangement joins TRBV7-2 to TRBJ1-5; D not certain. V dropped 1 base and J dropped 5 bases, with 6 bases sitting between them. The CDR3 runs 13 residues. Per the germline V gene, CDR1 is SGHTA and CDR2 is FQGNSA.

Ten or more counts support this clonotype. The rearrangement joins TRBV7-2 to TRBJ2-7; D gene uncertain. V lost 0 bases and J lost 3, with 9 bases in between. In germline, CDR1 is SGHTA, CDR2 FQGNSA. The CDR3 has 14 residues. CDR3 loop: CASSLARTFYEQYF. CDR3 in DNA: TGTGCCAGCAGCTTAGCTAGAACTTTCTACGAGCAGTACTTC.

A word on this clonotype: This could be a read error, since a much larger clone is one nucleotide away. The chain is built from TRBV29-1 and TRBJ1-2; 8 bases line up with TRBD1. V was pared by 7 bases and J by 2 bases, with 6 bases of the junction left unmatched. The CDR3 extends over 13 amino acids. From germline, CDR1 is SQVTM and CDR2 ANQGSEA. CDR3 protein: CSALRQGNYGYTF. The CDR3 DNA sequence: TGCAGCGCTTTGAGACAGGGGAACTATGGCTACACCTTC.

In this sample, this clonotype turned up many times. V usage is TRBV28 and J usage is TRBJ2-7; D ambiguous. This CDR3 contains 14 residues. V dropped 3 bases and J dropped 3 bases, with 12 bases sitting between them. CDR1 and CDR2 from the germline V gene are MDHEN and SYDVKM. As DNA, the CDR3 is TGTGCCAGCAGTTTTTTCGTGAGTGACTACGAGCAGTACTTC. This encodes CASSFFVSDYEQYF.

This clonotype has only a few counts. CDR3 sequence: CASSLVSGVTGELFF. CDR3 nucleotide sequence: TGTGCCAGCAGCTTAGTTTCCGGAGTTACCGGGGAGCTGTTTTTT. The chain links TRBV7-8 to TRBJ2-2, with D hard to call. CDR1 is SGHVS, CDR2 FQNEAQ, per germline. Trimming pared 1 base from V and 5 bases from J, leaving 11 bases between. CDR3 length: 15 amino acids.

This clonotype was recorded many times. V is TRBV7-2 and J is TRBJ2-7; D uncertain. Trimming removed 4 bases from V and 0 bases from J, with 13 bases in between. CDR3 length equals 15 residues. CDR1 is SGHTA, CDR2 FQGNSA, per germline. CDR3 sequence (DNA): TGTGCCAGCAGCTACACTTCCTGGAACTCCTACGAGCAGTACTTC. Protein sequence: CASSYTSWNSYEQYF.

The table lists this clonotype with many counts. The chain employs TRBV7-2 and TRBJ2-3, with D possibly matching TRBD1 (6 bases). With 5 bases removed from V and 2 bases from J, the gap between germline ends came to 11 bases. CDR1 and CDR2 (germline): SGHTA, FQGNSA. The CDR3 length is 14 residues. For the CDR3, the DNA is TGTGCCAGCAGCCCAGGGGACCTCACAGATACGCAGTATTTT. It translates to CASSPGDLTDTQYF.

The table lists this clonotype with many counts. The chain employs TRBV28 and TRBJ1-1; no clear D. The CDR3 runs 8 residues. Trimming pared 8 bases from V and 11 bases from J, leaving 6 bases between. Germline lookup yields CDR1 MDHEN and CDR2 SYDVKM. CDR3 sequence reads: CASGGAFF. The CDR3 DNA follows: TGTGCCAGCGGTGGGGCTTTCTTT.

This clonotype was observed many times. Written as DNA, the CDR3 is TGTGCCAGCAGGGGTGGCGGGAGTGCCGGACTAGTTTTTCAGAATGAGCAGTTCTTC. It translates to CASRGGGSAGLVFQNEQFF. V and J are TRBV7-2 and TRBJ2-1; 7 positions agree with TRBD2. This CDR3 region has 19 residues. In germline, CDR1 is SGHTA, CDR2 FQGNSA. The V segment lost 6 bases and the J segment 7 bases; nucleotides outside the gene matches: 24.

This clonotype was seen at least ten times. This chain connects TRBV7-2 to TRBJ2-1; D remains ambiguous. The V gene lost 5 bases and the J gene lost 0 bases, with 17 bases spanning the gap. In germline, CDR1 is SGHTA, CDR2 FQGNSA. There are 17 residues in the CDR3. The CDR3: CASSPPRGVSSYNEQFF. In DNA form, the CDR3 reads TGTGCCAGCAGCCCCCCACGTGGGGTGAGCTCCTACAATGAGCAGTTCTTC.

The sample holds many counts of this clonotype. The CDR3 bases are TGTGCCAGCAGCAAGATCCCGTCTGGGGCCAACGTCCTGACTTTC. It encodes CASSKIPSGANVLTF. The V call is TRBV7-2, the J call TRBJ2-6; D gene ambiguous. This CDR3 has 15 amino acids. V was clipped by 5 bases and J by 1 base, with 9 bases between them. The germline gives CDR1 SGHTA, CDR2 FQGNSA.

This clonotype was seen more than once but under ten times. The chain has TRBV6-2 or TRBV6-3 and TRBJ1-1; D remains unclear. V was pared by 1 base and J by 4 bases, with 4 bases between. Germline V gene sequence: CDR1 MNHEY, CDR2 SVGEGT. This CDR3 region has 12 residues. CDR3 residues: CASSYYATEAFF. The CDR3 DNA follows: TGTGCCAGCAGTTACTATGCCACTGAAGCTTTCTTT.

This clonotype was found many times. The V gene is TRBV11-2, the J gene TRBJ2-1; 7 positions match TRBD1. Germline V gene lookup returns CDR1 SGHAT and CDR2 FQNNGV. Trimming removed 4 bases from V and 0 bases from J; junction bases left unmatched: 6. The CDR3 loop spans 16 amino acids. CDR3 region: CASSSWDSRSYNEQFF. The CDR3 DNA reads TGTGCCAGCAGCTCCTGGGACAGCCGCTCCTACAATGAGCAGTTCTTC.

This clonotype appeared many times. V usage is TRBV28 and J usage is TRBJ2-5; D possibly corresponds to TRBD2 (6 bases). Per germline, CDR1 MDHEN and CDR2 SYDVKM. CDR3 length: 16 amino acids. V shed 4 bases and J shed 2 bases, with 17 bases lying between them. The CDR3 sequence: CASSSRLGREQETQYF. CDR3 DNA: TGTGCCAGCAGTTCGCGACTAGGTAGGGAACAAGAGACCCAGTACTTC.

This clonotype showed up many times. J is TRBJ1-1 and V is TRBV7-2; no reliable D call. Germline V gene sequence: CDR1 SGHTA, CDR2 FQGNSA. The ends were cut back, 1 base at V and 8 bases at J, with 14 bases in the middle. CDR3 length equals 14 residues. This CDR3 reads CASSLDPQGREAFF. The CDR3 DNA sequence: TGTGCCAGCAGCTTAGATCCCCAAGGAAGAGAAGCTTTCTTT.

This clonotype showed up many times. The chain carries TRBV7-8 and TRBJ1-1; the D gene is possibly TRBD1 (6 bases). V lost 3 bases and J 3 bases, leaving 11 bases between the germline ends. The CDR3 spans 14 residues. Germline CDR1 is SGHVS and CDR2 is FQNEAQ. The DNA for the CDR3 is TGTGCCAGCAGCTTTGAGGGGGTGGACACTGAAGCTTTCTTT. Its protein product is CASSFEGVDTEAFF.

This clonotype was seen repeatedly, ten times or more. CDR3 in DNA: TGTGCCAGCCAAGAAGCCGGGACACGGTGGACCCAGTACTTC. It is translated as CASQEAGTRWTQYF. This chain uses TRBV6-2 or TRBV6-3 with TRBJ2-5; D possibly corresponds to TRBD1 (6 bases). The CDR3 consists of 14 residues. Trimming left V 8 bases short and J 7 bases short, with 20 bases between. Per germline, CDR1 MNHEY and CDR2 SVGEGT.

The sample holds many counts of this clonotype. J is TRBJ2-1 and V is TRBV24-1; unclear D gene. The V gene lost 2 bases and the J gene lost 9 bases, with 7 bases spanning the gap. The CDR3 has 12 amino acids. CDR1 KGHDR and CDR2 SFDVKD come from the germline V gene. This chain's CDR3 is CATSDYMPEQFF. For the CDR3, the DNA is TGTGCCACCAGTGATTATATGCCTGAGCAGTTCTTC.

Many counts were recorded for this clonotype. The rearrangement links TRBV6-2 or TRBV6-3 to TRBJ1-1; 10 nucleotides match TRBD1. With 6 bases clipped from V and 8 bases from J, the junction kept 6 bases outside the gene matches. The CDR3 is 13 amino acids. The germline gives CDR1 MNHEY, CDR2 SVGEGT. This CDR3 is CASSPRQGAEAFF. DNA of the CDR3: TGTGCCAGCAGCCCCAGACAGGGGGCGGAAGCTTTCTTT.

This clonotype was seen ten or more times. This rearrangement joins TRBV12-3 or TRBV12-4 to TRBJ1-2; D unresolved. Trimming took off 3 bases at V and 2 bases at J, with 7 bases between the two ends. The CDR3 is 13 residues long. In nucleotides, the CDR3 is TGTGCCAGCAGTTTCCAACAGAACTATGGCTACACCTTC. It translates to CASSFQQNYGYTF.

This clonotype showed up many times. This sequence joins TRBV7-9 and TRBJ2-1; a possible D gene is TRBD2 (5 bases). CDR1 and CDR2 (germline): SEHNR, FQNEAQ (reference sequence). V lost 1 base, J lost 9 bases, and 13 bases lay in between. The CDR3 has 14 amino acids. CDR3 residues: CASSLDARASEQFF. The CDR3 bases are TGTGCCAGCAGCTTAGACGCGAGGGCCAGTGAGCAGTTCTTC.

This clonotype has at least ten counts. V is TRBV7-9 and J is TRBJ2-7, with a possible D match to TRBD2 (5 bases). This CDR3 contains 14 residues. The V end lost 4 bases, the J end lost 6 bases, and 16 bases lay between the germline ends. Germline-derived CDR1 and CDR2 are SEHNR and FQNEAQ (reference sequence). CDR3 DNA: TGTGCCAGCAGCTCCCAGATCGGGGTCAGCGAGCAGTACTTC. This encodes CASSSQIGVSEQYF.

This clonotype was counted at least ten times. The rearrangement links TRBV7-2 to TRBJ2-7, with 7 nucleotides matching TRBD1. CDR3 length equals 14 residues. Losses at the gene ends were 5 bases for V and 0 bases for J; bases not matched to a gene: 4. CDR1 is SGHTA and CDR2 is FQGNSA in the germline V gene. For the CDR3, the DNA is TGTGCCAGCAGCCCCACAGGGGTCTCCTACGAGCAGTACTTC. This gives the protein CASSPTGVSYEQYF.